This T cell receptor beta chain was retrieved from a study of blood T cell repertoires in COVID-19 (TCRdb year 2020). Describing the broader study: The collaborator samples originated in the United States, Italy and Spain and spanned the acute and convalescent phases of COVID-19. Where HLA class I and class II types were available, the types were taken from metadata supplied by the sample provider, not from assay-based typing. A de-identified subject ID, COVID-19 status, age in years and sex were almost always included in the sample metadata. The repertoires were released in a freely available public database intended as a resource for research on the immune response to SARS-CoV-2. The material from the prospective study consisted of cDNA or gDNA derived from T cells, B-cell-depleted T cells, or PBMCs. The samples were drawn from the first 160 participants of the ongoing ImmuneRACE study and from 1,254 subjects provided by 6 global collaborators. Deeply sampled blood TCRbeta repertoires from subjects exposed to, actively infected with, or recovered from COVID-19 were included in the dataset.

This clone was observed a handful of times. Its antigen has not been determined. No base quality values were provided; no much bigger clone lies one nucleotide off. From the cysteine through the phenylalanine, the CDR3 covers 15 amino acids. Just CDR3 DNA is preserved here, 45 bases in frame from base 1. CDR1 and CDR2 (SGHRS, YFSETQ) derive from the germline V gene. V has 4 bases trimmed and J has 4 bases trimmed; junction bases matching no gene number 7. Collaborating institutions collected whole blood in K2EDTA tubes following their own protocols. For TCRbeta analysis, collaborators shipped samples in one of three forms: frozen whole blood, isolated PBMCs, or DNA extracted from either of those sample types. TCRbeta CDR3 regions were amplified from genomic DNA using the immunoSEQ Assay, a bias-controlled multiplex PCR. Under the source paper's analysis protocol: Nucleated cell counts per sample were estimated from amplification of reference gene primers within the assay. To quantify the absolute abundance of each unique TCRbeta CDR3 rearrangement, sequence reads were collapsed and filtered. For each sample, productive Simpson clonality was calculated as the square root of Simpson's diversity index across productive rearrangements. Held by TCRdb, this immuneACCESS table contains in-frame sequences only and omits some clones. Under half of the omission traces to an unresolved V gene where checked; the cause of the rest is unknown. V and J calls plus clone size are reproduced from that table; the DNA served to infer D and trimming. Here the sample has approximately 70,000 clones; approximately 78% occur a single time. The ten most abundant clones make up 8.5% to 10% of the sample.

General study outcomes and caveats: Clinical and demographic metadata were provided uncurated, with the amount varying by source and participant.

The sequence was obtained from a woman older than 75 with acute or convalescent COVID-19. Recombination connected TRBV5-1 to TRBJ2-5; 10 nucleotides in the junction match TRBD1. Material: peripheral blood. The CDR3 here reads CASSRDRGRVETQYF. The bases read TGCGCCAGCAGCCGCGACAGGGGGCGCGTAGAGACCCAGTACTTC.